The 20 T cell receptor beta chains listed next were all sequenced from one sample in a study of PD-L1 blockade in urothelial cancer. Assay used: immunoSEQ multiplex PCR; TCRdb lists only in-frame clones, some missing. The sample shows 45,000 to 50,000 clones, 88% of them seen only once. The sample here was PBMCs, taken around atezolizumab (anti-PD-L1) treatment. The receptors derive from an older man with urothelial cancer.

In its sample, this clone was seen once. The chain is built from TRBV6-6 and TRBJ2-1; the match to TRBD2 covers 8 bases. CDR3 length: 14 residues. In germline, CDR1 is MNHNY, CDR2 SVGAGI (reference sequence). J gave up 2 bases and V 6 bases, and 3 bases lay outside the gene matches. DNA of the CDR3: TGTGCCAGCAGGTACGGGAGGGCCTACAATGAGCAGTTCTTC. Protein product: CASRYGRAYNEQFF.

The rearrangement uses TRBV5-1 and TRBJ2-1, with a possible D match to TRBD2 (6 bases). This CDR3 is 16 amino acids long. The ends were cut back, 1 base at V and 8 bases at J, with 19 bases in the middle. CDR1 SGHRS and CDR2 YFSETQ come from the germline V gene. The CDR3 loop reads CASSLFIAGKEDEQFF. DNA for the CDR3: TGCGCCAGCAGCTTGTTTATTGCGGGGAAGGAGGATGAGCAGTTCTTC. Drawing the rest from reference TRBV5-1 and TRBJ2-1, the complete variable domain is KAGVTQTPRYLIKTRGQQVTLSCSPISGHRSVSWYQQTPGQGLQFLFEYFSETQRNKGNFPGRFSGRQFSNSRSEMNVSTLELGDSALYLCASSLFIAGKEDEQFFGPGTRLTVL.

The chain joins TRBV27 to TRBJ2-5, with 9 bases lining up with TRBD2. The CDR3 is made up of 15 amino acids. Germline trimming cut 5 bases from V and 2 bases from J; bases unmatched to any gene: 6. The V gene's germline CDR1 is MNHEY and CDR2 SMNVEV (reference sequence). The CDR3: CASSTLAGIQETQYF. The CDR3 DNA sequence: TGTGCCAGCAGTACACTAGCGGGCATTCAAGAGACCCAGTACTTC.

This clone was recorded only once. This rearrangement joins TRBV19 to TRBJ1-2; 7 nucleotides line up with TRBD1. Germline-derived CDR1 and CDR2 are LNHDA and SQIVND (reference sequence). Trimming took 5 bases from V and 1 from J; bases not matched to a gene: 4. This CDR3 has 14 residues. The CDR3 DNA sequence: TGTGCCAGTAGTGCCCGGGACAGTAACTATGGCTACACCTTC. It codes for CASSARDSNYGYTF.

This chain uses TRBV5-6 with TRBJ1-6; possibly TRBD1 for D (6 bases). The CDR3 is made up of 15 amino acids. The ends were cut back, 1 base at V and 6 bases at J, with 11 bases in the middle. Germline V gene lookup returns CDR1 SGHDT and CDR2 YYEEEE. The DNA for the CDR3 is TGTGCCAGCAGCTTGCCGGGGACATTTAATTCACCCCTCCACTTT. It codes for CASSLPGTFNSPLHF.

This CDR3 reads CASSQYPGQGQYEQYF. Here the CDR3 DNA reads TGCGCCAGCAGCCAATATCCGGGACAGGGACAATACGAGCAGTACTTC. J is TRBJ2-7 and V is TRBV4-3; TRBD1 agrees at 9 bases. V gave up 2 bases and J gave up 4 bases; unmatched junction bases: 9. CDR1 and CDR2 from the germline V gene are LGHNA and YSLEER. The CDR3 is 16 residues long.

The rearrangement uses TRBV4-1 and TRBJ2-7; 11 bases match TRBD1. Germline V gene lookup returns CDR1 MGHRA and CDR2 YSYEKL. The CDR3 length is 15 residues. Trimming cost V 1 base and J 4 bases; bases outside gene matches: 3. This CDR3 is CASSQGTGGGYEQYF. The DNA for the CDR3 is TGCGCCAGCAGCCAAGGGACAGGGGGCGGGTACGAGCAGTACTTC.

V gene TRBV10-3 combines with J gene TRBJ2-1; 8 positions agree with TRBD1. The CDR3 is 15 residues long. After removal of 3 bases from V and 6 bases from J, the junction contained 7 bases not matched to a gene. Germline CDR1 and CDR2: ENHRY and SYGVKD. The CDR3: CAISDWTGPPNEQFF. Here the CDR3 DNA reads TGTGCCATCAGTGATTGGACAGGGCCCCCCAATGAGCAGTTCTTC.

CDR3 DNA sequence: TGTGCCAGCAGCTTAGAGTGGGGGCGGAACACCGGGGAGCTGTTTTTT. It specifies CASSLEWGRNTGELFF. The gene calls are TRBV11-3 and TRBJ2-2; D perhaps matches TRBD1 (6 bases). The CDR3 runs to 16 residues. V lost 0 bases and J 1 base, leaving 9 bases between the germline ends. In germline, CDR1 is SGHNT, CDR2 YENEEA.

V usage is TRBV18 and J usage is TRBJ2-5, with a weak D call TRBD2 (6 bases). This CDR3 has 14 amino acids. V was shortened by 2 bases and J by 9 bases, with 16 bases between the two germline ends. Germline-derived CDR1 and CDR2 are KGHSH and LQKENI. The CDR3 nucleotides read TGTGCCAGCTCACCAGAACTAGCAGTGGTGGCCCAGTACTTC. Residues: CASSPELAVVAQYF.

V usage is TRBV9 and J usage is TRBJ2-7; perhaps TRBD1 as D (6 bases). CDR3 size: 13 residues. Deletions cut 3 bases from V and 0 bases from J, with 7 bases between. Germline V gene sequence: CDR1 SGDLS, CDR2 YYNGEE. CDR3 amino acids: CASSGGGSYEQYF. The CDR3 DNA is TGTGCCAGCAGCGGAGGGGGCTCCTACGAGCAGTACTTC.

This chain connects TRBV2 to TRBJ2-1; perhaps TRBD2 as D (6 bases). The CDR3 is 15 amino acids. CDR1 is SNHLY and CDR2 is FYNNEI in the germline V gene. V was trimmed by 6 bases and J by 4 bases, leaving 16 bases between them. CDR3 loop: CASRITGTAYNEQFF. For the CDR3, the DNA is TGTGCCAGCAGAATCACCGGGACTGCATACAATGAGCAGTTCTTC.

In nucleotides, the CDR3 is TGCGCCAGCAGAGGAGGGAACAATCAGCCCCAGCATTTT. Its protein is CASRGGNNQPQHF. This chain uses TRBV5-1 with TRBJ1-5; D is unresolved. The CDR3 spans 13 residues. Germline V gives CDR1 SGHRS, CDR2 YFSETQ. V gave up 5 bases and J gave up 3 bases, with 9 bases separating them.

The V and J genes are TRBV27 and TRBJ2-1; D is ambiguous. Germline assignment: CDR1 MNHEY and CDR2 SMNVEV (reference sequence). V lost 4 bases and J lost 2, with 12 bases in between. This CDR3 spans 15 amino acids. In DNA, the CDR3 is TGTGCCAGCAGTTGGGCCCTGGGCACCTACAATGAGCAGTTCTTC. Protein product: CASSWALGTYNEQFF.

The chain employs TRBV12-5 and TRBJ2-5; 9 bases align to TRBD1. Germline trimming cut 1 base from V and 4 bases from J; bases unmatched to any gene: 7. Germline V lookup: CDR1 LGHNT, CDR2 FRNRAP. This CDR3 region has 16 residues. As DNA, the CDR3 is TGTGCTAGTGGTTTGGGTCCCGGGACAGGGTCAGAGACCCAGTACTTC. As protein: CASGLGPGTGSETQYF.

The chain employs TRBV10-1 and TRBJ2-3; D is perhaps TRBD1 (6 bases). Germline V gene lookup returns CDR1 WNHNN and CDR2 SYGVQD (reference sequence). V lost 3 bases and J lost 3, with 7 bases in between. The CDR3 covers 13 residues. The DNA for the CDR3 is TGCGCCAGCAGTGAACAGGGAACAGATACGCAGTATTTT. It translates to CASSEQGTDTQYF.

The CDR3 coding sequence is TGCAGCGTTACGGTAGGGAGGAACACTGAAGCTTTCTTT. This encodes CSVTVGRNTEAFF. This chain connects TRBV29-1 to TRBJ1-1; unclear D gene. Germline V gene lookup returns CDR1 SQVTM and CDR2 ANQGSEA. The length of the CDR3 is 13 residues. The V end lost 5 bases, the J end lost 1 base, and 11 bases lay between the germline ends.

This chain joins TRBV19 and TRBJ1-3; 10 positions agree with TRBD1. J lost 4 bases, V lost 6 bases, and 3 bases had no gene match. Per germline, CDR1 LNHDA and CDR2 SQIVND (reference sequence). This CDR3 has 14 residues. This CDR3 is CASRGQGLGNTIYF. The DNA for the CDR3 is TGTGCCAGTAGGGGACAGGGGTTGGGAAACACCATATATTTT.

V gene TRBV18 combines with J gene TRBJ1-1, with 8 bases identical to TRBD1. CDR3 length equals 15 residues. V lost 3 bases, J lost 0 bases, and 3 bases stayed unmatched. CDR1 KGHSH and CDR2 LQKENI come from the germline V gene. Written as DNA, the CDR3 is TGTGCCAGCTCACCGGGACAGGCTCTGAACACTGAAGCTTTCTTT. It codes for CASSPGQALNTEAFF.

The chain couples TRBV27 to TRBJ1-2; 8 bases map to TRBD1. Germline trimming cut 6 bases from V and 4 bases from J; bases unmatched to any gene: 10. The CDR3 has 15 residues. Germline CDR1 and CDR2: MNHEY and SMNVEV (reference sequence). The CDR3 is CASSDSDRGFYGYTF. CDR3 nucleotides: TGTGCCAGCAGCGACAGCGACAGGGGCTTCTATGGCTACACCTTC.